Sequencing of this T cell receptor (beta chain) was carried out in a study of T cell repertoires in cytomegalovirus infection. V dropped 3 bases and J dropped 3 bases, with 5 bases sitting between them. The CDR3 sequence is 12 residues long. This clonotype has a count of ten or more. TCRdb reprocessed the reads with MiXCR, giving one entry per CDR3 protein. The data show 200,000 to 300,000 distinct CDR3 sequences, with approximately 9.2% seen just once and approximately 15% held by the top ten. The sequence was obtained from a human donor in good health (CMV status not recorded). Some clones in this sample may be carry-over from other donors' samples. The sequencing sample was made of PBMCs. The V and J genes are TRBV12-3 or TRBV12-4 and TRBJ1-1; D gene unclear. The CDR3, as DNA: TGTGCCAGCAGTTTCGAGGACACTGAAGCTTTCTTT. It is translated as CASSFEDTEAFF.